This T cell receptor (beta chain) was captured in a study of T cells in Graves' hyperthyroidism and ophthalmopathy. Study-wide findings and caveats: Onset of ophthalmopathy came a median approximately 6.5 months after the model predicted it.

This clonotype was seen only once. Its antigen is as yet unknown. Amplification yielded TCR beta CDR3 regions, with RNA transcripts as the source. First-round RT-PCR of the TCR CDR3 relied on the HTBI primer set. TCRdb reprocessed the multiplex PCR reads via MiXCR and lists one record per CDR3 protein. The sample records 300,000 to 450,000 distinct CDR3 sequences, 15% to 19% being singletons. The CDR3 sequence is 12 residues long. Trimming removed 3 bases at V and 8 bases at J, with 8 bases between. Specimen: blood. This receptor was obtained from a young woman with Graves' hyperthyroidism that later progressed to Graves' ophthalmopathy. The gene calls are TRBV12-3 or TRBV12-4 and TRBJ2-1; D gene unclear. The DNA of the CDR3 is TGTGCCAGCAGTTTTGAAGTCGATGAGCAGTTCTTC. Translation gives CASSFEVDEQFF.